This paragraph covers one T cell receptor (beta chain) sequence. Its antigen is currently not known. No clone much larger than this one lies a single base away; base qualities are absent. Collaborating institutions collected whole blood in K2EDTA tubes following their own protocols. For TCRbeta analysis, collaborator samples were shipped as frozen whole blood, as isolated PBMCs, or as DNA extracted from either sample type. This specimen comes from a study of blood T cell repertoires in COVID-19 (dated by TCRdb to about 2020). For context, the study as a whole: Samples covering the acute and convalescent phases of COVID-19 were provided by collaborators in the United States, Italy and Spain. A freely available public database, intended as a resource for researchers studying the immune response to SARS-CoV-2, is where the repertoires were released. Where HLA class I and class II types were available, the types were taken from metadata supplied by the sample provider, not from assay-based typing. The dataset comprised deeply sampled blood TCRbeta repertoires from subjects exposed to, actively infected with, or recovered from COVID-19. The prospective study material was composed of cDNA or gDNA derived from T cells, B-cell-depleted T cells, or PBMCs. Samples were obtained from the ongoing ImmuneRACE study (first 160 participants) and from approximately 1,200 subjects provided by 6 global collaborators. A de-identified subject ID, COVID-19 status, age in years and sex were almost always included in the sample metadata. General conclusions and limits of the study: The quantity of clinical and demographic metadata differed by source and by participant and was supplied without curation.

For this chain, trimming is 5 bases at the V end and 10 bases at the J end, and the number of junction bases without a gene match is 12. CDR1 and CDR2 are read off the germline V gene as SQVTM and ANQGSEA. The CDR3, from cysteine to phenylalanine, totals 13 residues. Only the CDR3 part of the read is kept: 39 bases, read in frame from the first base. TCRbeta CDR3 regions were amplified from genomic DNA by means of the immunoSEQ Assay, a bias-controlled multiplex PCR. The authors processed their data as follows. The number of nucleated cells in each sample was estimated from the amplification of reference gene primers within the assay. Sequence reads were collapsed and filtered to measure the absolute abundance of every unique TCRbeta CDR3 rearrangement. For each sample, productive Simpson clonality was calculated by taking the square root of Simpson's diversity index across productive rearrangements. Entries here come from immuneACCESS through TCRdb and include only in-frame sequences with V and J called. Some clones fail to appear in such tables; in the studies checked, an unresolved V gene covers under half of the shortfall, and the cause of the remainder is unknown. The V and J calls and clone size were taken over from that table, and D and trimming were inferred from the DNA. The sample data list about 180,000 clones, and 86% of these were observed just once. The ten largest clonotypes hold under 9.5% of the sample.

Sequencing input: peripheral blood. The receptor comes from a man over 45 with active or convalescent COVID-19. The chain was built from TRBV29-1 and TRBJ1-1, with TRBD1 matching 8 junction bases. The CDR3 protein is CSVTPSTGEVAFF. The DNA reads as follows: TGCAGCGTTACTCCCTCGACAGGGGAGGTAGCTTTCTTT.